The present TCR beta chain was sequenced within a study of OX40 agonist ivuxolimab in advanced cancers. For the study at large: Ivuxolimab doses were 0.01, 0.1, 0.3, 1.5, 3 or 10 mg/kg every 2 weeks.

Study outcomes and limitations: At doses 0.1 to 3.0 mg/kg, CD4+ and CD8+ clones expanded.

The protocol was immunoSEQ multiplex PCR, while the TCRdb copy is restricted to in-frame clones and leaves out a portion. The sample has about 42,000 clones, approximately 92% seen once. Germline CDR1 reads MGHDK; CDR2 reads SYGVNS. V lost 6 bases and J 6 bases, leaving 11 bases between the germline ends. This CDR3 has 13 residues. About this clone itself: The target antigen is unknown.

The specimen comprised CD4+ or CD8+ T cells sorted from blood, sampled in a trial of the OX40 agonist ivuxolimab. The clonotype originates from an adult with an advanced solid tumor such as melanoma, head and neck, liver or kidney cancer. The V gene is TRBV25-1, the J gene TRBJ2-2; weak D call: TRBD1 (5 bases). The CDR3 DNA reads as TGTGCCAGCAGACAGGCGGCCGCCGGGGAGCTGTTTTTT. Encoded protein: CASRQAAAGELFF.